A single sample gave rise to the 19 T cell receptor beta chains below, sequenced in a study of blood T cell repertoires in COVID-19. TCRdb's table, derived via immunoSEQ multiplex PCR, lists solely in-frame clones and lacks some. The sample has 270,000 or so clones, approximately 90% seen once; the top ten hold about 4%. Sequenced input: PBMCs or T cells enriched from blood (not recorded which). All receptors come from a woman between 25 and 40 years old with acute COVID-19.

This chain connects TRBV5-1 to TRBJ2-2, with a possible D match to TRBD1 (6 bases). Trimming removed 7 bases at V and 4 bases at J, with 17 bases between. The CDR3 totals 15 residues. Germline V gene sequence: CDR1 SGHRS, CDR2 YFSETQ. This CDR3 reads CASGPTGPGTGELFF. In DNA form, the CDR3 reads TGCGCCAGCGGCCCGACAGGCCCGGGCACCGGGGAGCTGTTTTTT.

The CDR3 sequence: CASSINSGTSNEQFF. The CDR3 DNA reads as TGTGCCAGTAGTATAAACAGCGGGACGTCCAATGAGCAGTTCTTC. V gene TRBV19 combines with J gene TRBJ2-1, with 7 nucleotides matching TRBD2. The germline CDR1 and CDR2 sequences are LNHDA and SQIVND (reference sequence). The CDR3 totals 15 residues. The J segment lost 6 bases and the V segment lost 2 bases, leaving 7 bases of the junction unmatched.

This clone showed up just once. The chain has TRBV19 and TRBJ1-1; TRBD1 might be the D (5 bases). Germline-derived CDR1 and CDR2 are LNHDA and SQIVND (reference sequence). This CDR3 contains 15 residues. Trimming left V 2 bases short and J 2 bases short, with 12 bases between. CDR3 region: CASSINAGLNTEAFF. CDR3 in DNA: TGTGCCAGTAGTATAAATGCGGGGCTTAACACTGAAGCTTTCTTT. Full variable domain (outside the CDR3, taken from reference TRBV19 and TRBJ1-1): DGGITQSPKYLFRKEGQNVTLSCEQNLNHDAMYWYRQDPGQGLRLIYYSQIVNDFQKGDIAEGYSVSREKKESFPLTVTSAQKNPTAFYLCASSINAGLNTEAFFGQGTRLTVV.

This rearrangement joins TRBV21-1 to TRBJ2-7; the listed D gene, TRBD2, was not tested against the DNA. TRBV21-1 is designated a pseudogene. This CDR3 has 17 residues. In nucleotides, the CDR3 is TGTGCCAGCAGCAAACAGCCTAGCGGGGGCTACTCCTACGAGCAGTACTTC. It is translated as CASSKQPSGGYSYEQYF.

V is TRBV28 and J is TRBJ2-1; 9 nucleotides align to TRBD1. The CDR3 totals 14 residues. J lost 4 bases, V lost 5 bases, and 3 bases had no gene match. The V gene's germline CDR1 is MDHEN and CDR2 SYDVKM. CDR3 nucleotide sequence: TGTGCCAGCAGTGACAGGGGGTCTTACAATGAGCAGTTCTTC. Translating it yields CASSDRGSYNEQFF.

This chain uses TRBV12-3 or TRBV12-4 with TRBJ2-5; D is unresolved. The CDR3 has 13 residues. Trimming shortened V by 3 bases and J by 3 bases, and 8 bases separated the two germline ends. This CDR3 is CASSFGSEETQYF. The CDR3 nucleotides read TGTGCCAGCAGTTTTGGCAGTGAAGAGACCCAGTACTTC.

The chain combines TRBV29-1 with TRBJ2-1; D might be TRBD2 (5 bases). CDR1 SQVTM and CDR2 ANQGSEA come from the germline V gene. The CDR3 consists of 14 residues. V was shortened by 4 bases and J by 1 base, with 11 bases between the two germline ends. The CDR3 region has the DNA TGCAGCGTTGGTAGGGAGTATTCCTACAATGAGCAGTTCTTC. Translation: CSVGREYSYNEQFF.

The table lists this clone with a count of one. The V and J genes are TRBV18 and TRBJ1-1; D perhaps matches TRBD1 (5 bases). The V end was cut by 2 bases, the J end by 3 bases, with 10 bases between. This CDR3 contains 14 residues. Germline-derived CDR1 and CDR2 are KGHSH and LQKENI. The CDR3 is CASSPAQGYTEAFF. The DNA of the CDR3 is TGTGCCAGCTCACCAGCCCAGGGATACACTGAAGCTTTCTTT. The variable domain in full, completed from reference TRBV18 and TRBJ1-1, reads NAGVMQNPRHLVRRRGQEARLRCSPMKGHSHVYWYRQLPEEGLKFMVYLQKENIIDESGMPKERFSAEFPKEGPSILRIQQVVRGDSAAYFCASSPAQGYTEAFFGQGTRLTVV.

This chain uses TRBV27 with TRBJ1-6, with D hard to call. The CDR3 covers 12 residues. Germline values: CDR1 MNHEY, CDR2 SMNVEV (reference sequence). V lost 8 bases, J lost 7 bases, and 9 bases lay in between. CDR3 sequence reads: CASGPTNSPLHF. The DNA of the CDR3 is TGTGCCAGCGGGCCGACCAATTCACCCCTCCACTTT.

The CDR3 DNA reads TGTGCCAGCTCACCACAACATCGGGGGGATACGCAGTATTTT. Translation gives CASSPQHRGDTQYF. The chain links TRBV18 to TRBJ2-3; TRBD2 is a possible D gene (6 bases). The length of the CDR3 is 14 residues. V dropped 1 base and J dropped 6 bases, with 11 bases sitting between them. Germline values: CDR1 KGHSH, CDR2 LQKENI.

CDR3 in amino acids: CAWSGTGTGETQYF. The CDR3 DNA follows: TGTGCCTGGAGTGGGACAGGGACAGGAGAGACCCAGTACTTC. This chain connects TRBV30 to TRBJ2-5; 8 nucleotides align to TRBD1. V trimming: 1 base; J trimming: 4 bases; junction bases outside the gene matches: 5. Germline CDR1 reads GTSNPN; CDR2 reads SVGIG (reference sequence). The length of the CDR3 is 14 residues.

The chain uses TRBV15 and TRBJ1-1; 7 positions match TRBD1. The CDR3 covers 15 residues. Germline V gene data show CDR1 as LNHNV and CDR2 as YYDKDF (reference sequence). After removal of 1 base from V and 0 bases from J, the junction contained 2 bases not matched to a gene. The CDR3 sequence: CATSRGDSLNTEAFF. CDR3 nucleotide sequence: TGTGCCACCAGCAGAGGGGACAGTTTGAACACTGAAGCTTTCTTT.

V usage is TRBV5-1 and J usage is TRBJ2-2; no clear D gene. The CDR3 covers 13 residues. Germline V gene data show CDR1 as SGHRS and CDR2 as YFSETQ. The V end was cut by 0 bases, the J end by 6 bases, with 6 bases between. The CDR3 spells CASSLVPAGELFF. CDR3 nucleotide sequence: TGCGCCAGCAGCTTGGTCCCGGCCGGGGAGCTGTTTTTT.

The chain joins TRBV30 to TRBJ1-5; 8 bases match TRBD1. Germline V gene lookup returns CDR1 GTSNPN and CDR2 SVGIG (reference sequence). Trimming took 6 bases from V and 1 from J; bases not matched to a gene: 5. CDR3 length: 14 residues. This CDR3 reads CACDRQGSNQPQHF. In DNA form, the CDR3 reads TGTGCCTGTGATAGACAGGGGAGCAATCAGCCCCAGCATTTT.

V usage is TRBV7-6 and J usage is TRBJ2-5, with D possibly TRBD2 on 5 matching bases. Germline-derived CDR1 and CDR2 are SGHVS and FNYEAQ. Trimming took off 5 bases at V and 5 bases at J, with 12 bases between the two ends. The CDR3 is 13 residues long. The CDR3 loop reads CASSLGLAETQYF. The CDR3 DNA sequence: TGTGCCAGCAGCCTCGGACTCGCGGAGACCCAGTACTTC.

The V call is TRBV7-9, the J call TRBJ1-1, with TRBD1 matching 9 bases. With V trimmed by 2 bases and J by 11 bases, 9 bases remained unmatched. Looked up from germline, CDR1 is SEHNR and CDR2 is FQNEAQ (reference sequence). CDR3 length equals 14 residues. This chain's CDR3 is CASSLPGQGLDAFF. CDR3 DNA sequence: TGTGCCAGCAGCTTACCCGGACAGGGGTTGGACGCTTTCTTT.

The chain recombines TRBV29-1 with TRBJ2-3; 7 bases match TRBD2. The CDR3 spans 16 residues. With V trimmed by 1 base and J by 4 bases, 11 bases remained unmatched. Germline lookup yields CDR1 SQVTM and CDR2 ANQGSEA. The CDR3 sequence is CSVEGGSGHGADTQYF. The CDR3 coding sequence is TGCAGCGTTGAAGGTGGTAGCGGGCATGGGGCAGATACGCAGTATTTT.

The chain uses TRBV18 and TRBJ2-2, with 8 positions matching TRBD2. V was pared by 6 bases and J by 3 bases, with 3 bases of the junction left unmatched. CDR3 size: 14 residues. CDR1 and CDR2 (germline): KGHSH, LQKENI. The CDR3 spells CASSVSGDTGELFF. The CDR3 coding sequence is TGTGCCAGCTCGGTTAGCGGGGACACCGGGGAGCTGTTTTTT.

The V and J genes are TRBV28 and TRBJ1-1; TRBD1 matches 9 bases. The V segment lost 11 bases and the J segment 5 bases; nucleotides outside the gene matches: 12. Per the germline V gene, CDR1 is MDHEN and CDR2 is SYDVKM. The CDR3 extends over 14 amino acids. The CDR3 region has the DNA TGTGCCGTCCCGGGACAGGGAGGTGGAACTGAAGCTTTCTTT. It translates to CAVPGQGGGTEAFF. The full variable domain, its missing parts supplied by reference TRBV28 and TRBJ1-1, is DVKVTQSSRYLVKRTGEKVFLECVQDMDHENMFWYRQDPGLGLRLIYFSYDVKMKEKGDIPEGYSVSREKKERFSLILESASTNQTSMYLCAVPGQGGGTEAFFGQGTRLTVV.